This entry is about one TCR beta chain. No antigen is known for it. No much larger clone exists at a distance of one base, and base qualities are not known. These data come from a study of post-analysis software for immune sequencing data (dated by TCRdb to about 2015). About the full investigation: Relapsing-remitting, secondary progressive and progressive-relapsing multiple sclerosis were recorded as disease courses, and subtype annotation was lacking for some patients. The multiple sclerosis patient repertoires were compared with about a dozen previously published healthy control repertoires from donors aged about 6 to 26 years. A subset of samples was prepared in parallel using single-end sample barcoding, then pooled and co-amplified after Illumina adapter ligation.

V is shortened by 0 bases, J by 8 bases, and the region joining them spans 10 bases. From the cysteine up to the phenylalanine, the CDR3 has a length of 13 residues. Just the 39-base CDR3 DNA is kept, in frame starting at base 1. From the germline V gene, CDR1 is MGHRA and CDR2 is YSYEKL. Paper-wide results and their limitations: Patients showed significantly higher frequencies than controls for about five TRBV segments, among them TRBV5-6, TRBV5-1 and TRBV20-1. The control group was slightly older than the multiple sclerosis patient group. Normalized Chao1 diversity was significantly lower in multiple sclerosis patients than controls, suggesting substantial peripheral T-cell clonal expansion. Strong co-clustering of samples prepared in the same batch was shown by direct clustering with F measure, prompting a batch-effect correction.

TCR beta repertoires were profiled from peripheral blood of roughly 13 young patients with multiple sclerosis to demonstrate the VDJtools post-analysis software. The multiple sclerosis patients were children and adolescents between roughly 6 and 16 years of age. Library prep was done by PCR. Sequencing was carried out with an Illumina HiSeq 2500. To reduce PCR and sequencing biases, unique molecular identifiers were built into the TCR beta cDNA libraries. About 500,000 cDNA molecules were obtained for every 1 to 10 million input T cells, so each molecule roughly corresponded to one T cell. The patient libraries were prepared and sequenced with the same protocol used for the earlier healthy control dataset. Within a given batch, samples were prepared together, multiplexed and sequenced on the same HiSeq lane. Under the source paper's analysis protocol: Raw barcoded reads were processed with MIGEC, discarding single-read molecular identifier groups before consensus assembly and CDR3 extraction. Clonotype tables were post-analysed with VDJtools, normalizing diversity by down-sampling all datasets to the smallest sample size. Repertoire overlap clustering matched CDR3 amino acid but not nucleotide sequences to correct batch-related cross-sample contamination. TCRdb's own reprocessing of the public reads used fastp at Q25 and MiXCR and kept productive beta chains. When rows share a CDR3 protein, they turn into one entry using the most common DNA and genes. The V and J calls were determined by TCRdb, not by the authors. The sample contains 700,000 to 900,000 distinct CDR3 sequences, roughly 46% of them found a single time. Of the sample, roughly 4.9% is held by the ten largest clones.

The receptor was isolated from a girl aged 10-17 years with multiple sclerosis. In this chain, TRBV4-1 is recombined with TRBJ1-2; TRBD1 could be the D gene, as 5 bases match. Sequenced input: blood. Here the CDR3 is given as CASSQEGTAGYTF. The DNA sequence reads TGCGCCAGCAGCCAAGAAGGGACCGCGGGCTACACCTTC.